This T cell receptor (beta chain) emerged from a study of T-cell memory formation after mild COVID-19. Study-wide findings and caveats: Pre-infection memory harbored some responding clones, suggesting cross-reactive memory joined.

In the case of this clonotype: Its antigen is unknown.

TCRdb redid the calling of the 5' RACE reads with MiXCR, one entry per CDR3 protein. The sample has approximately 270,000 distinct CDR3 sequences, 15% to 20% seen once; the top ten hold roughly 25%. The V gene lost 6 bases and the J gene lost 8 bases, with 13 bases spanning the gap. The germline CDR1 and CDR2 sequences are SGHTA and FQGNSA. This CDR3 spans 13 amino acids. The TCR originated in a man aged 18 to 35 who had mild COVID-19 (a few samples of this study predate the infection). Cell type and time point are not known. The sequencing sample was made of PBMCs or a T cell subset sorted from them (not recorded which). The chain links TRBV7-2 to TRBJ1-4; D is ambiguous. As DNA, the CDR3 is TGTGCCAGCAGGGCCCGGGCCCGCGAAAAACTGTTTTTT. This sequence encodes CASRARAREKLFF.